The 23 T cell receptor beta chains given below trace back to one sample, sequenced in a study of human T cells and chemical hapten exposure. TCRdb re-derived calls from the RACE reads in MiXCR, one entry per CDR3 protein. Here the sample spans 300,000 to 450,000 distinct CDR3 sequences, about 4.4% being singletons. Time point denoted: patch test 1, 2 weeks after DPC sensitization. Treatment indicated: therapeutic diphenylcyclopropenone sensitization with weekly scalp DPC. The source was whole blood, collected in connection with sensitization to the hapten diphenylcyclopropenone (DPC). These TCRs come from a woman aged 50 to 60 with alopecia areata. Some clones in this sample may be carry-over from other donors' samples.

This clonotype has ten or more counts. The chain employs TRBV30 and TRBJ1-2; D is undetermined. CDR1 is GTSNPN and CDR2 is SVGIG in the germline V gene (reference sequence). The V gene lost 5 bases and the J gene lost 4 bases, with 5 bases spanning the gap. The CDR3 contains 10 residues. The CDR3 is CAWASYGYTF. In DNA, the CDR3 is TGTGCCTGGGCCAGCTATGGCTACACCTTC.

This clonotype was seen at least ten times. In nucleotides, the CDR3 is TGTGCCAGCAGCCCGGGGGGGGGCAATCAGCCCCAGCATTTT. The encoded protein is CASSPGGGNQPQHF. The rearrangement joins TRBV18 to TRBJ1-5; weak D call: TRBD1 (5 bases). The CDR3 contains 14 residues. The V end lost 8 bases, the J end lost 2 bases, and 13 bases lay between the germline ends. From germline, CDR1 is KGHSH and CDR2 LQKENI.

The rearrangement uses TRBV5-1 and TRBJ2-5, with 7 bases identical to TRBD1. Germline trimming cut 6 bases from V and 3 bases from J; bases unmatched to any gene: 11. The CDR3 sequence is 15 residues long. CDR1 is SGHRS and CDR2 is YFSETQ in the germline V gene. The CDR3 region is CASTKGGSREETQYF. The CDR3 nucleotides are TGCGCCAGCACCAAAGGGGGCTCCCGTGAAGAGACCCAGTACTTC.

This clonotype was observed at least ten times. V gene TRBV29-1 combines with J gene TRBJ1-2; 12 positions agree with TRBD1. This CDR3 is 14 amino acids long. With V trimmed by 7 bases and J by 3 bases, 6 bases remained unmatched. Per the germline V gene, CDR1 is SQVTM and CDR2 is ANQGSEA. The DNA of the CDR3 is TGCAGCGCCCTGGGACAGGGGGCTCACTATGGCTACACCTTC. This translates into CSALGQGAHYGYTF.

This chain uses TRBV20-1 with TRBJ1-1, with D perhaps TRBD1 (6 bases). This CDR3 contains 15 residues. Germline-derived CDR1 and CDR2 are DFQATT and SNEGSKA (reference sequence). Trimming pared 4 bases from V and 4 bases from J, leaving 19 bases between. The CDR3 DNA sequence: TGCAGTGCTACTCCCCCCGGGGGCGACGCCACTGAAGCTTTCTTT. Its protein is CSATPPGGDATEAFF.

This clonotype was seen a handful of times. V gene TRBV18 combines with J gene TRBJ1-1; a weak D match, TRBD1 (6 bases). The CDR3 covers 15 residues. Germline lookup yields CDR1 KGHSH and CDR2 LQKENI. The germline V and J ends were trimmed by 3 bases and 5 bases, with 16 bases remaining between them. The DNA for the CDR3 is TGTGCCAGCTCACCTAACCGCGCGAGGGGGACTGAAGCTTTCTTT. Its protein product is CASSPNRARGTEAFF.

This clonotype occurred many times. The chain recombines TRBV20-1 with TRBJ2-7, with 8 bases fitting TRBD1. Germline CDR1 and CDR2: DFQATT and SNEGSKA (reference sequence). The CDR3 extends over 14 amino acids. Trimming removed 0 bases from V and 2 bases from J; junction bases left unmatched: 3. The CDR3, as DNA: TGCAGTGCTAGAGAGACAGGGGAAACCTACGAGCAGTACTTC. It codes for CSARETGETYEQYF.

This clonotype was counted many times. This rearrangement joins TRBV10-3 to TRBJ1-2; TRBD1 agrees at 8 bases. This CDR3 comprises 16 residues. CDR1 and CDR2 from the germline V gene are ENHRY and SYGVKD. V was clipped by 4 bases and J by 0 bases; unmatched bases: 7. The CDR3 protein is CAISGQGAGANYGYTF. CDR3 coding DNA: TGTGCCATCAGTGGGCAGGGGGCAGGGGCTAACTATGGCTACACCTTC.

This clonotype appeared a few times. This chain uses TRBV5-6 with TRBJ2-4; 8 bases are shared with TRBD1. Per the germline V gene, CDR1 is SGHDT and CDR2 is YYEEEE. V dropped 2 bases and J dropped 5; count of bases not matched to a gene: 6. The CDR3 is 15 amino acids. The CDR3 sequence: CASSFRTGTQNIQYF. The DNA of the CDR3 is TGTGCCAGCAGCTTCAGGACAGGGACCCAAAACATTCAGTACTTC.

This clonotype has more than one count but fewer than ten. V and J are TRBV9 and TRBJ2-1; no reliable D call. The CDR3 extends over 14 amino acids. The germline gives CDR1 SGDLS, CDR2 YYNGEE. Trimming removed 0 bases at V and 4 bases at J, with 8 bases between. CDR3: CASSVGGLYNEQFF. CDR3 nucleotides: TGTGCCAGCAGCGTAGGTGGCCTATACAATGAGCAGTTCTTC.

This clonotype was seen repeatedly, ten times or more. The chain uses TRBV7-9 and TRBJ2-3, with 14 bases aligning to TRBD2. The CDR3 is 20 residues long. The J segment lost 1 base and the V segment lost 2 bases, leaving 11 bases of the junction unmatched. The germline V gene has CDR1 SEHNR and CDR2 FQNEAQ (reference sequence). In nucleotides, the CDR3 is TGTGCCAGCAGCTTACCCACCGGGACTAGCGGGAGATATGGCACAGATACGCAGTATTTT. Residues: CASSLPTGTSGRYGTDTQYF.

The CDR3 reads CASSPARPSDNEQFF. DNA of the CDR3: TGCGCCAGCAGCCCGGCGAGGCCGTCGGACAATGAGCAGTTCTTC. This chain links TRBV5-1 with TRBJ2-1; D call uncertain. The CDR3 sequence is 15 residues long. Germline-derived CDR1 and CDR2 are SGHRS and YFSETQ. Trimming shortened V by 4 bases and J by 5 bases, and 16 bases separated the two germline ends.

Comments on this clonotype: Without the conserved terminal phenylalanine or tryptophan, this CDR3 likely stems from a read error. Because the CDR3's place on the DNA is in doubt, the DNA is left out and the CDR3 is given as listed by TCRdb. The chain couples TRBV5-1 to TRBJ2-1; TRBD1, the D gene given by the table, was not confirmed from the DNA. CDR1 and CDR2 (germline): SGHRS, YFSETQ. The length of the CDR3 is 9 amino acids, counting both ends. The CDR3 reads CATRRVRNS.

In this sample, this clonotype turned up a few times. The V and J genes are TRBV6-1 and TRBJ1-1; the D gene is possibly TRBD1 (5 bases). The CDR3 is 15 amino acids. Trimming pared 1 base from V and 0 bases from J, leaving 9 bases between. The germline gives CDR1 MNHNS, CDR2 SASEGT. CDR3 in DNA: TGTGCCAGCAGTGAAGGGACATTCATGAACACTGAAGCTTTCTTT. Translated, it gives CASSEGTFMNTEAFF.

This chain's CDR3 is CASSRQETYEQYF. The DNA for the CDR3 is TGTGCCAGCAGTCGACAGGAGACCTACGAGCAGTACTTC. The rearrangement joins TRBV28 to TRBJ2-7; D might be TRBD1 (6 bases). Germline lookup yields CDR1 MDHEN and CDR2 SYDVKM. V was clipped by 5 bases and J by 2 bases, with 10 bases between them. There are 13 residues in the CDR3.

This clonotype was counted many times. The V gene is TRBV20-1, the J gene TRBJ2-1; no clear D gene. The germline V gene has CDR1 DFQATT and CDR2 SNEGSKA (reference sequence). The CDR3 length is 14 residues. Trimming left V 3 bases short and J 4 bases short, with 13 bases between. The DNA of the CDR3 is TGCAGTGCTAGGATAGGCGCTACGTACAATGAGCAGTTCTTC. This codes for CSARIGATYNEQFF.

This clonotype occurred a few times. V gene TRBV20-1 combines with J gene TRBJ1-1; D possibly corresponds to TRBD1 (5 bases). This CDR3 is 16 amino acids long. In germline, CDR1 is DFQATT, CDR2 SNEGSKA (reference sequence). V was trimmed by 2 bases and J by 1 base, leaving 17 bases between them. Here the CDR3 reads CSARPDWGGGNTEAFF. Here the CDR3 DNA reads TGCAGTGCTAGACCAGACTGGGGGGGTGGGAACACTGAAGCTTTCTTT.

This clonotype was detected a few times. This rearrangement joins TRBV12-3 or TRBV12-4 to TRBJ1-1; D unclear. The CDR3 totals 13 residues. Trimming took off 5 bases at V and 4 bases at J, with 11 bases between the two ends. This chain's CDR3 is CASSVAGTTEAFF. The CDR3 nucleotides read TGTGCCAGCAGTGTTGCAGGAACCACTGAAGCTTTCTTT.

This clonotype has only a few counts. The CDR3 DNA follows: TGTGCCAGCAGCTTCGGAAGTTCCTCCGTCGGGGAGCTGTTTTTT. Translation gives CASSFGSSSVGELFF. The genes are TRBV3-1 and TRBJ2-2; D is ambiguous. Trimming took 5 bases from V and 7 from J, leaving 17 bases between them. The CDR3 has 15 residues. The V gene's germline CDR1 is LGHDT and CDR2 YNNKEL (reference sequence).

This chain uses TRBV27 with TRBJ2-7; D is undetermined. CDR1 MNHEY and CDR2 SMNVEV come from the germline V gene (reference sequence). This CDR3 comprises 13 residues. V shed 6 bases and J shed 2 bases, with 11 bases lying between them. The CDR3 sequence: CASSPSATYEQYF. The CDR3 coding sequence is TGTGCCAGCAGCCCGAGCGCGACCTACGAGCAGTACTTC.

This clonotype was seen a few times. V usage is TRBV7-2 and J usage is TRBJ2-2; D is ambiguous. The CDR3 consists of 14 residues. CDR1 is SGHTA and CDR2 is FQGNSA in the germline V gene. Trimming cost V 1 base and J 3 bases, with 6 bases left between them. CDR3 DNA: TGTGCCAGCAGCTTAGGTCAGCACACCGGGGAGCTGTTTTTT. It yields the protein CASSLGQHTGELFF.

This rearrangement joins TRBV27 to TRBJ1-2, with D possibly TRBD1 on 6 matching bases. The ends were cut back, 3 bases at V and 5 bases at J, with 19 bases in the middle. The germline CDR1 and CDR2 sequences are MNHEY and SMNVEV (reference sequence). The CDR3 sequence is 16 residues long. CDR3 loop: CASSFQLPGHEYGYTF. CDR3 nucleotide sequence: TGTGCCAGCAGTTTTCAACTTCCGGGACATGAGTATGGCTACACCTTC.

This clonotype appeared a few times. The chain joins TRBV7-2 to TRBJ1-6; a weak D match, TRBD1 (5 bases). Per the germline V gene, CDR1 is SGHTA and CDR2 is FQGNSA. V lost 5 bases to trimming and J lost 3 bases, with 17 bases between them. The CDR3 spans 17 residues. In DNA, the CDR3 is TGTGCCAGCAGCCCCACCCGGGGCATAAACTATAATTCACCCCTCCACTTT. Translated: CASSPTRGINYNSPLHF.